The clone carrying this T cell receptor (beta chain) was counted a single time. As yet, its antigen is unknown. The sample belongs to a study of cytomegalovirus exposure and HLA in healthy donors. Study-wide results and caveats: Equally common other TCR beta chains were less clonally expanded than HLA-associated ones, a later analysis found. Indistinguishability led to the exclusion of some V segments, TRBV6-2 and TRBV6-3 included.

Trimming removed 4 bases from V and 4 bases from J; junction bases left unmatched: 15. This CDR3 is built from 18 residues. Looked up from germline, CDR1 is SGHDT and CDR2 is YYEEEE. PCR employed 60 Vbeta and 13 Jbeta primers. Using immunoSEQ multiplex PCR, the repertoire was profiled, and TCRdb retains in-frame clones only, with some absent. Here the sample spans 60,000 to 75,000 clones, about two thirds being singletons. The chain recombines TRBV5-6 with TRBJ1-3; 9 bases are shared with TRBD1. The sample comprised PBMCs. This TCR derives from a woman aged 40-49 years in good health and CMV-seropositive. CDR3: CASSERTGEGAWGNTIYF. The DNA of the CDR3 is TGTGCCAGCAGCGAGAGGACAGGGGAGGGTGCGTGGGGAAACACCATATATTTT.